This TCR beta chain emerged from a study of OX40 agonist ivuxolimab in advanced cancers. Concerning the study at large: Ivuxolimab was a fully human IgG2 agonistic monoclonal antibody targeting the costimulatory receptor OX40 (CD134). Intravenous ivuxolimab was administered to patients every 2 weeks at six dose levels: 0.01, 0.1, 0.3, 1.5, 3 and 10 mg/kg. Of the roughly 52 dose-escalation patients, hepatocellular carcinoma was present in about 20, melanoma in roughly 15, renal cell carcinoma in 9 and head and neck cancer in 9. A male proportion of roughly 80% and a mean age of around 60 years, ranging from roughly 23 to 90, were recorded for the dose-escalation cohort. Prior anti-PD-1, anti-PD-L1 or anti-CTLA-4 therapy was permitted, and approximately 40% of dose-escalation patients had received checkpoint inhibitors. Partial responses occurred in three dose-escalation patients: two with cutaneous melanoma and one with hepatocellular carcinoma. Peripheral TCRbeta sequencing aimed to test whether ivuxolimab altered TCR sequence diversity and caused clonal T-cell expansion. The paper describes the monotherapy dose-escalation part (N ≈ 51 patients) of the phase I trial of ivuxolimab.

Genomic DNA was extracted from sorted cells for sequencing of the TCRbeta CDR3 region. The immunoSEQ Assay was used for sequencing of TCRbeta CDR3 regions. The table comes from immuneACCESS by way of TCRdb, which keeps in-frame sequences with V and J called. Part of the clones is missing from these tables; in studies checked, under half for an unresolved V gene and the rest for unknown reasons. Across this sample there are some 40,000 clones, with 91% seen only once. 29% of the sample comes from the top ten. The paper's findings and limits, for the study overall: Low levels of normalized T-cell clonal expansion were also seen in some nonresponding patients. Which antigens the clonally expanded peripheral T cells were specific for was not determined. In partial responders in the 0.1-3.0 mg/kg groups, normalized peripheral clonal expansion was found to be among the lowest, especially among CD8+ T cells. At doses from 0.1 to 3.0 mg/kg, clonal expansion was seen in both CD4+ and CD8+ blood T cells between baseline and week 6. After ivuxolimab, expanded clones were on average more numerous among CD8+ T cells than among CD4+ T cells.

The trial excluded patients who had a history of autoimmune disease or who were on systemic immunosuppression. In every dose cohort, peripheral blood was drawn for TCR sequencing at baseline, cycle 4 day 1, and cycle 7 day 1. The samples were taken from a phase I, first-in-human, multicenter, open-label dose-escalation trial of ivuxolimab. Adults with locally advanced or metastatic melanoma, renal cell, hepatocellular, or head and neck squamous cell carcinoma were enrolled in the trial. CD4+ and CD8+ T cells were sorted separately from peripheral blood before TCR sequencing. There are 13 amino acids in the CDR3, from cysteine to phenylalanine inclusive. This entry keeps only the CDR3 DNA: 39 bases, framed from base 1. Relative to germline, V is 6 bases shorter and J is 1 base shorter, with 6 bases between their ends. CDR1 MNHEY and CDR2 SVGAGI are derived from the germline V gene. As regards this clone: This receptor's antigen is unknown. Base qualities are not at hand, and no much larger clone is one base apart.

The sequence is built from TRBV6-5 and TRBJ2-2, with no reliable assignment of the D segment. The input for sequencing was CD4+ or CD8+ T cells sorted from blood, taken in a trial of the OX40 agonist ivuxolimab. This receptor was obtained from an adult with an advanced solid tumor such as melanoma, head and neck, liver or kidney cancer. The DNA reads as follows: TGTGCCAGCAGGGACGGGAACACCGGGGAGCTGTTTTTT. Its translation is CASRDGNTGELFF.